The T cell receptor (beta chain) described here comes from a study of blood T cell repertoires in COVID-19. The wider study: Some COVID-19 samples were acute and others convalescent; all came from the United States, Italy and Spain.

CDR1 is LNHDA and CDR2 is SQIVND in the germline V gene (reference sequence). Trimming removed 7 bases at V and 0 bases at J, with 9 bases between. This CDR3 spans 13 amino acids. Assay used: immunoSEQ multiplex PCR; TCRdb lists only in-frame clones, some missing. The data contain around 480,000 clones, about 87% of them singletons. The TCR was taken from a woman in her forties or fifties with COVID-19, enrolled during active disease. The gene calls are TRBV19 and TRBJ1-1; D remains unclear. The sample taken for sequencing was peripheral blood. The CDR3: CASIPGMNTEAFF. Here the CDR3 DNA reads TGTGCCAGTATCCCGGGGATGAACACTGAAGCTTTCTTT.